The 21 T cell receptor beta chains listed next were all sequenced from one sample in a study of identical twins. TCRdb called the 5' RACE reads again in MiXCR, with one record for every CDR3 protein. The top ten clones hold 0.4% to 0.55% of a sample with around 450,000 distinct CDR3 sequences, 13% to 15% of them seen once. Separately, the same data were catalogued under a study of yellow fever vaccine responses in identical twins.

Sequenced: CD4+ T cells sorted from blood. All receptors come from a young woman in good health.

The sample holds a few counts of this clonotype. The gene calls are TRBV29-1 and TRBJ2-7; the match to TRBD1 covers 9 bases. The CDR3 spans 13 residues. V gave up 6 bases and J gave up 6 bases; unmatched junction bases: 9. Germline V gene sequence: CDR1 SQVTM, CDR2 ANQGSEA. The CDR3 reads CSVGGQGRGEQYF. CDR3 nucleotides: TGCAGCGTGGGTGGACAGGGGAGGGGCGAGCAGTACTTC.

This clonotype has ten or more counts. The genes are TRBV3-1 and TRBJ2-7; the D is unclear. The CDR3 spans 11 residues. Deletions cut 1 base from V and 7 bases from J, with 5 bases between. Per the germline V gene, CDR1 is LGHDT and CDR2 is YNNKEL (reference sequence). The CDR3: CASSQGSEQYF. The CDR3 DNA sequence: TGTGCCAGCAGCCAAGGGTCTGAGCAGTACTTC.

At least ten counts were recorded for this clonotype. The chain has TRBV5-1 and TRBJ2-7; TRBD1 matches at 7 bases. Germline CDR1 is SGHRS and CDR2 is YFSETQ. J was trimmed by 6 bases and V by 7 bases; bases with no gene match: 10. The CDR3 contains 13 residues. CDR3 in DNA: TGCGCCAGCTCGACAGGGAATCGCGGCGAGCAGTACTTC. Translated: CASSTGNRGEQYF.

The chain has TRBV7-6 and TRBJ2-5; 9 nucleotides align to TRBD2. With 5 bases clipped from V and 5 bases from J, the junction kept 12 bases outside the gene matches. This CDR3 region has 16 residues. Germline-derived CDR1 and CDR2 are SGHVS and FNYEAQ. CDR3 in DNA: TGTGCCAGCAGCCCTAAAACAGAGCGGGGGGCCGAGACCCAGTACTTC. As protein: CASSPKTERGAETQYF.

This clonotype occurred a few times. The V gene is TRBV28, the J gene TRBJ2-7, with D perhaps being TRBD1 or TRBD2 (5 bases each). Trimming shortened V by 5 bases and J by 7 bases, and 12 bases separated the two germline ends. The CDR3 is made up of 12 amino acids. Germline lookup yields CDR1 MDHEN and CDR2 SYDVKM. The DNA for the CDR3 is TGTGCCAGCAGTGAGGGGAGACGAGAGCAGTACTTC. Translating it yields CASSEGRREQYF.

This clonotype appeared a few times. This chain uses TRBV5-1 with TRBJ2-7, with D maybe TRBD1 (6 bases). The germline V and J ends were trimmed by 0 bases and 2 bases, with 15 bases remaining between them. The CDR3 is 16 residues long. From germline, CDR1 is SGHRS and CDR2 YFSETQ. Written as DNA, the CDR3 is TGCGCCAGCAGCTTGGTTGCAGGGGAGAGGACCTACGAGCAGTACTTC. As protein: CASSLVAGERTYEQYF. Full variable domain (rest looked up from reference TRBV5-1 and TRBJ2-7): KAGVTQTPRYLIKTRGQQVTLSCSPISGHRSVSWYQQTPGQGLQFLFEYFSETQRNKGNFPGRFSGRQFSNSRSEMNVSTLELGDSALYLCASSLVAGERTYEQYFGPGTRLTVT.

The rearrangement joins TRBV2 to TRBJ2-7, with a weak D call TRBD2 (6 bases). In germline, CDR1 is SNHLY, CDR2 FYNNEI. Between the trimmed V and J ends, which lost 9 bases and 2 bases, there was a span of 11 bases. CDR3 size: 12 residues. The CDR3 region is CASKGGAYEQYF. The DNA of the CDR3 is TGTGCCAGTAAAGGCGGGGCCTACGAGCAGTACTTC.

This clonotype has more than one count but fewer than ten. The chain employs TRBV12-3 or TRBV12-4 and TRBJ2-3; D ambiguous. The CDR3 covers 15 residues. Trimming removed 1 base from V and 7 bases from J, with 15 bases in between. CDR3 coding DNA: TGTGCCAGCAGTTTAGGGGGTCTAGAAGAGAATACGCAGTATTTT. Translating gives CASSLGGLEENTQYF.

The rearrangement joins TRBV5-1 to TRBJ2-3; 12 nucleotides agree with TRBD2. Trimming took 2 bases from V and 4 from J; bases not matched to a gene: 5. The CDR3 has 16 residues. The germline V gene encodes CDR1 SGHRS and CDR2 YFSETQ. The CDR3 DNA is TGCGCCAGCAGCTTCCAGCTAGCGGGGGGGCCAGATACGCAGTATTTT. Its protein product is CASSFQLAGGPDTQYF.

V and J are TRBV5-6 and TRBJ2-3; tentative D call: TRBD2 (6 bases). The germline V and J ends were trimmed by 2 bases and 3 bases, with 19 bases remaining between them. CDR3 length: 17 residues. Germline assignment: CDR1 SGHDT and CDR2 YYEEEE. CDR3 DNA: TGTGCCAGCAGCTTAATTCAAGGCAGGGAGGTGACAGATACGCAGTATTTT. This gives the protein CASSLIQGREVTDTQYF.

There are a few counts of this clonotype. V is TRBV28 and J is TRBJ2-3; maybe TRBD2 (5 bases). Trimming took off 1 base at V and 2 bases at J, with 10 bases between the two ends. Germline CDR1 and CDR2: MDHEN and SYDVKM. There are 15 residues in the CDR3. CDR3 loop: CASSLLGDDTDTQYF. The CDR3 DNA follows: TGTGCCAGCAGTTTATTGGGAGACGACACAGATACGCAGTATTTT.

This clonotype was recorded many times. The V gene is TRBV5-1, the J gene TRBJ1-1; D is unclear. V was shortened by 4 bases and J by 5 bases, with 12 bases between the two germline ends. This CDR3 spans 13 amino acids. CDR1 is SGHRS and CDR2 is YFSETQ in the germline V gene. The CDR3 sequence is CASSPSGGTEAFF. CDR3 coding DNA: TGCGCCAGCAGCCCGTCAGGAGGGACTGAAGCTTTCTTT.

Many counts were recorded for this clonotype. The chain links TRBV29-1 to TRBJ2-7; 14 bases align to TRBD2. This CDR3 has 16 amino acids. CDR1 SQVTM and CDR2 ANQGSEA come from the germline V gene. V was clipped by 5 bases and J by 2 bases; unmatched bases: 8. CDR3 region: CSVSGLAGGFTYEQYF. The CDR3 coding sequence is TGCAGCGTTAGCGGACTAGCGGGAGGTTTCACCTACGAGCAGTACTTC.

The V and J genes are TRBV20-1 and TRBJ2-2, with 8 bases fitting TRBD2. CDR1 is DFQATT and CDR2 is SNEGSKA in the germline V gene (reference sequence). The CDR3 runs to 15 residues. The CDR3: CIASLSGANTGELFF. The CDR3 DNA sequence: TGCATCGCAAGCCTTAGCGGGGCGAACACCGGGGAGCTGTTTTTT.

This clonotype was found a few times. CDR3 loop: CATSDLSGDTGELFF. The DNA of the CDR3 is TGTGCCACCAGTGATTTATCAGGGGACACCGGGGAGCTGTTTTTT. This chain links TRBV24-1 with TRBJ2-2; D perhaps matches TRBD1 (6 bases). This CDR3 has 15 amino acids. V lost 1 base, J lost 3 bases, and 8 bases lay in between. The germline V gene has CDR1 KGHDR and CDR2 SFDVKD.

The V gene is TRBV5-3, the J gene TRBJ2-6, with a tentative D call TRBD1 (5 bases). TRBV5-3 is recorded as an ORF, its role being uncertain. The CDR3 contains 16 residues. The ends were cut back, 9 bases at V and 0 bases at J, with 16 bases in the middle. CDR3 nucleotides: TGTGCCACATCCAGGACATTGAGCTCTGGGGCCAACGTCCTGACTTTC. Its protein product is CATSRTLSSGANVLTF.

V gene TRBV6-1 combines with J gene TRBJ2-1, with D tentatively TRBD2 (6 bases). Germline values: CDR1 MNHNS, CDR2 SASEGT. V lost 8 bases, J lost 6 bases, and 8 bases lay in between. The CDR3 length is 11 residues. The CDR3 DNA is TGTGCCAGCTGGGAGGTCAATGAGCAGTTCTTC. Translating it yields CASWEVNEQFF.

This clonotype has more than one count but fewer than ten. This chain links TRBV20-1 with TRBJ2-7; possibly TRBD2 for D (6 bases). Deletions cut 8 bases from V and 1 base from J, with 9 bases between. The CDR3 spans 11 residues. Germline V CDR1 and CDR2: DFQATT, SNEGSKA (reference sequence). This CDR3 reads CSTGRSYEQYF. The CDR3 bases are TGCAGTACCGGGAGATCCTACGAGCAGTACTTC.

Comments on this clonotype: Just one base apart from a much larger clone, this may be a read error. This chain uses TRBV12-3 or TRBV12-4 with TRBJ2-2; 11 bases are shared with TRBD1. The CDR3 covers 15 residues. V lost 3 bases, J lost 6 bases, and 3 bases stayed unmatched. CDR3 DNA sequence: TGTGCCAGCAGTTTCCGGACAGGGGGCCCCGGGGAGCTGTTTTTT. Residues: CASSFRTGGPGELFF.

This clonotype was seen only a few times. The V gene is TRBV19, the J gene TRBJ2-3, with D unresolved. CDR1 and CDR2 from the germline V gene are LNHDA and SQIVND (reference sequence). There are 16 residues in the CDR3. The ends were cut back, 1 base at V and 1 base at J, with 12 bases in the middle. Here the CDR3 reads CASSIGTTRGTDTQYF. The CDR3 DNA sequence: TGTGCCAGTAGTATAGGTACTACTCGGGGCACAGATACGCAGTATTTT.

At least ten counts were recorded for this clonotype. As DNA, the CDR3 is TGTGCCAGCAGGGGGACGAGCAATCAGCCCCAGCATTTT. Its translation: CASRGTSNQPQHF. The chain couples TRBV12-3 or TRBV12-4 to TRBJ1-5; a possible D gene is TRBD1 (5 bases). Trimming stripped 6 bases from V and 1 base from J, with 7 bases between. This CDR3 has 13 amino acids.